The rows below give T cell receptor beta chains drawn from one sample of a study of memory CD4+ T cells and cytomegalovirus serostatus. Assay used: immunoSEQ multiplex PCR; TCRdb lists only in-frame clones, some missing. The sample lists over 40,000 clones, around 76% occurring once. Sequencing input: memory CD4+ T cells from blood. These receptors were collected from an adult in good health and CMV-seropositive. The CDR3 runs from the conserved cysteine through the conserved F or W. The order of the fields is clone size, J gene, D gene, V gene, CDR3 DNA, CDR3 protein. D genes are given only for firm matches. Clone sizes are given selectively: once, few, many, or a class where the clone is expanded.

-	TRBJ2-3	-	TRBV5-1	TGCGCCAGCAGCCCGGATTCGACGGTCACAGATACGCAGTATTTT	CASSPDSTVTDTQYF
-	TRBJ1-4	TRBD1	TRBV11-2	TGTGCCAGCAGCTGGACAGGGCAGGGTGAAAAACTGTTTTTT	CASSWTGQGEKLFF
once	TRBJ2-2	-	TRBV18	TGTGCCAGCTCACCATTCGGCAGGACCGGGGAGCTGTTTTTT	CASSPFGRTGELFF
-	TRBJ2-1	TRBD2	TRBV4-2	TGTGCCAGCAGCCAAGGGGTTAGCGGGGGGGATGATGAGCAGTTCTTC	CASSQGVSGGDDEQFF
-	TRBJ1-6	-	TRBV5-5	TGTGCCAGCAGCCCTCCGTGGGGGGAGAATTCACCCCTCCACTTT	CASSPPWGENSPLHF
once	TRBJ2-5	-	TRBV10-3	TGTGCCATCAGTGAGTCTCCACAAGAGACCCAGTACTTC	CAISESPQETQYF
-	TRBJ2-4	-	TRBV25-1	TGTGCCAGCAGTGATGTATCCGTAACAGCCAAAAACATTCAGTACTTC	CASSDVSVTAKNIQYF
-	TRBJ1-1	-	TRBV21-1	TGTGCCAGCAGCAACAGGGGCCGAGTAAGGGAGTCGAACACTGAAGCTTTCTTT	CASSNRGRVRESNTEAFF
-	TRBJ1-4	TRBD1	TRBV25-1	TGTGCCAGCAGTGGATACAGGGGGGGTAATGAAAAACTGTTTTTT	CASSGYRGGNEKLFF
-	TRBJ1-5	-	TRBV4-1	TGCGCCAGCAGCCAGTTACGACAGGTCAATCAGCCCCAGCATTTT	CASSQLRQVNQPQHF
-	TRBJ2-1	TRBD1	TRBV5-1	TGCGCCAGCAGCTTGGGGTACAGGGGGTCCTACAATGAGCAGTTCTTC	CASSLGYRGSYNEQFF
few	TRBJ1-5	-	TRBV19	TGTGCCAGTAGTATATTCCTAGGTAGCAATCAGCCCCAGCATTTT	CASSIFLGSNQPQHF
-	TRBJ2-7	-	TRBV10-3	TGTGCCATCAGTGAGCCCGGGACCTACGAGCAGTACTTC	CAISEPGTYEQYF
few	TRBJ2-3	-	TRBV27	TGTGCCAGCAGTTTCGGGCGGGGCAGCACAGATACGCAGTATTTT	CASSFGRGSTDTQYF
-	TRBJ1-5	-	TRBV7-2	TGTGCCAGCAGCTTAGGAGCCGGGACGGGTCAGCCCCAGCATTTT	CASSLGAGTGQPQHF
-	TRBJ2-3	-	TRBV5-1	TGCGCCAGCAGCTTGGCGGCGGTGTTAGATACGCAGTATTTT	CASSLAAVLDTQYF